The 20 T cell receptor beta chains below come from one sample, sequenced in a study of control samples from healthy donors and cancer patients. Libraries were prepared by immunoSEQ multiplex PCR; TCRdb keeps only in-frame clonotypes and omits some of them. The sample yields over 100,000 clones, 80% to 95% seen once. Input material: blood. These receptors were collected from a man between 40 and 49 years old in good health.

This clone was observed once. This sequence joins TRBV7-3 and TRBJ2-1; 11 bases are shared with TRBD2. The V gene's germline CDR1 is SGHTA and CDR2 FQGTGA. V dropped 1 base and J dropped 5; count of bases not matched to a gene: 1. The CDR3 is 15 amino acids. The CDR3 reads CASSLRLAGNNEQFF. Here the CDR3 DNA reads TGTGCCAGCAGCTTAAGACTAGCGGGAAACAATGAGCAGTTCTTC.

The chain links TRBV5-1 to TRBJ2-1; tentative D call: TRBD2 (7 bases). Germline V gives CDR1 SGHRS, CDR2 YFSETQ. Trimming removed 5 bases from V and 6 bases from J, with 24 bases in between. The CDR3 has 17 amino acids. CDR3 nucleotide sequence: TGCGCCAGCAGTAGACGAGTGGAGGGAGGGGGGAGCAATGAGCAGTTCTTC. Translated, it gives CASSRRVEGGGSNEQFF.

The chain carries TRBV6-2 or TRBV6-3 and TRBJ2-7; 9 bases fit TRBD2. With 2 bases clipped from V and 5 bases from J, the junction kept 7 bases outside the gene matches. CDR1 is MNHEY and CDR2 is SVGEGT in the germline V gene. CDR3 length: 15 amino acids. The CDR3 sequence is CASSYGGLARHEQYF. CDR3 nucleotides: TGTGCCAGCAGTTACGGAGGACTAGCGAGGCACGAGCAGTACTTC.

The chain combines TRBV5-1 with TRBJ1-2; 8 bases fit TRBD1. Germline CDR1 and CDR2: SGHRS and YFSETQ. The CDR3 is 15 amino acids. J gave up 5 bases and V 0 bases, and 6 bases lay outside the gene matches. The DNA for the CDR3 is TGCGCCAGCAGCTTGGACAGGGGGTACTTATATGGCTACACCTTC. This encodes CASSLDRGYLYGYTF.

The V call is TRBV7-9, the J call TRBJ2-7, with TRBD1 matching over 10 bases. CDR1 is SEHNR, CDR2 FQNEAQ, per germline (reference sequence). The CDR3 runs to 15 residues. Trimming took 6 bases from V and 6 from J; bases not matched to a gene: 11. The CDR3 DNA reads TGTGCCAGCAGTCATCCCGACAGGGGGCGGCTCGAGCAGTACTTC. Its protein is CASSHPDRGRLEQYF.

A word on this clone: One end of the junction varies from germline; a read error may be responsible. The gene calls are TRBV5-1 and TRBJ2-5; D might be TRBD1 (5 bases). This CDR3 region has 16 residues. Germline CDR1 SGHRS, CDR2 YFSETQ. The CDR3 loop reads CASRLDIPLTGETQYF. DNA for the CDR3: TGCGCCAGCAGATTGGACATACCACTAACCGGGGAGACCCAGTACTTC.

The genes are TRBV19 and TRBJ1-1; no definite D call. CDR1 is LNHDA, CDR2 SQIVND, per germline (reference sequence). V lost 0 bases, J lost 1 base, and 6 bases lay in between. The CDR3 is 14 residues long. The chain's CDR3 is CASSIEEGNTEAFF. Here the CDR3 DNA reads TGTGCCAGTAGTATAGAGGAGGGGAACACTGAAGCTTTCTTT.

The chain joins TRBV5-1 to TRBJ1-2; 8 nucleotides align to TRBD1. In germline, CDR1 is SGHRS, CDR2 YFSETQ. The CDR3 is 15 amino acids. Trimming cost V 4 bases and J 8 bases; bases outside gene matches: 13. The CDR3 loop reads CASSPPSGRGHGYTF. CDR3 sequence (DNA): TGCGCCAGCAGCCCACCTTCAGGCAGGGGGCACGGCTACACCTTC. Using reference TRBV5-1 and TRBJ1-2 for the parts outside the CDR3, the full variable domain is KAGVTQTPRYLIKTRGQQVTLSCSPISGHRSVSWYQQTPGQGLQFLFEYFSETQRNKGNFPGRFSGRQFSNSRSEMNVSTLELGDSALYLCASSPPSGRGHGYTFGSGTRLTVV.

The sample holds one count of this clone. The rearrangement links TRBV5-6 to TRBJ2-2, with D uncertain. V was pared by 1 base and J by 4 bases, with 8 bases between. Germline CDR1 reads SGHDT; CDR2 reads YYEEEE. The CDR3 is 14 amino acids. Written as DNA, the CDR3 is TGTGCCAGCAGCTTGAGCCTCCCCACCGGGGAGCTGTTTTTT. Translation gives CASSLSLPTGELFF.

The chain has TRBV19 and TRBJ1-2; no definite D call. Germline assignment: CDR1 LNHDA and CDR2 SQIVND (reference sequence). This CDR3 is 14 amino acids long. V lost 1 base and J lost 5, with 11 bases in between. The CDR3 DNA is TGTGCCAGTAGTATAGGCCCCGCGAGTTATGGCTACACCTTC. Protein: CASSIGPASYGYTF.

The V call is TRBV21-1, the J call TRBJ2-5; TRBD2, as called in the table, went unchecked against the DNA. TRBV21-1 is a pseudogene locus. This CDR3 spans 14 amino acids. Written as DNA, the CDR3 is TGTGCCAGCAGACGAGCGGTGGGGGGAGAGACCCAGTACTTC. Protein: CASRRAVGGETQYF.

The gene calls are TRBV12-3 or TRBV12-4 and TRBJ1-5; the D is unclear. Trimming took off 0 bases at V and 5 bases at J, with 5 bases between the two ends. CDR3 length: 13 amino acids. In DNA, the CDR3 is TGTGCCAGCAGTTTAGCCGGGGATCAGCCCCAGCATTTT. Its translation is CASSLAGDQPQHF.

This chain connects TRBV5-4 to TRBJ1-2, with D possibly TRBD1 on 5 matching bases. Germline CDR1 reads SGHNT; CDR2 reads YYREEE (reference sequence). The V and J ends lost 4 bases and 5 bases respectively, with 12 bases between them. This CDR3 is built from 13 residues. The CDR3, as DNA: TGTGCCAGCAGCCCCCCAGGGATATATGGCTACACCTTC. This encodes CASSPPGIYGYTF.

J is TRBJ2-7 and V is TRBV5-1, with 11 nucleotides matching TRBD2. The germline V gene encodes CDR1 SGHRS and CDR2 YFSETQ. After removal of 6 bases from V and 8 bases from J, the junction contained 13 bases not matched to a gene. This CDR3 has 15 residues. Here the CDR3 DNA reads TGCGCCAGCACCCCATCTAGCGGGGGGCCTTTGAAGCAGTACTTC. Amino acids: CASTPSSGGPLKQYF.

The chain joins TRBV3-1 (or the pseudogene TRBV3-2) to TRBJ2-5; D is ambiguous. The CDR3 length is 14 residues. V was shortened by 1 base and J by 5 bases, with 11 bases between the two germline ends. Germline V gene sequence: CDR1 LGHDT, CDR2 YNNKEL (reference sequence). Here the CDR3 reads CASSQAAYRETQYF. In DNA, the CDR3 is TGTGCCAGCAGCCAAGCAGCGTATCGGGAGACCCAGTACTTC.

The CDR3 DNA follows: TGTGCCAGTAGTACCCAACGGGATCAGCCCCAGCATTTT. This gives the protein CASSTQRDQPQHF. The gene calls are TRBV19 and TRBJ1-5; no clear D. CDR1 and CDR2 from the germline V gene are LNHDA and SQIVND (reference sequence). Trimming left V 4 bases short and J 5 bases short, with 9 bases between. CDR3 length: 13 amino acids.

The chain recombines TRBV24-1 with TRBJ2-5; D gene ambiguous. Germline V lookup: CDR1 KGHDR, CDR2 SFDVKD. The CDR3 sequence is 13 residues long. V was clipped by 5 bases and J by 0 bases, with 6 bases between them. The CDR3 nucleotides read TGTGCCACCAGTGTTGGCCACCAAGAGACCCAGTACTTC. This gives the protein CATSVGHQETQYF.

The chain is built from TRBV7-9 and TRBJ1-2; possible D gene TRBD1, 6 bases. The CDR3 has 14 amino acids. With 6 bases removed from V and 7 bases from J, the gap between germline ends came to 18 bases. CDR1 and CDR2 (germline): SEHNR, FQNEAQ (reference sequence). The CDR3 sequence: CASSPQAGGSGYTF. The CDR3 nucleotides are TGTGCCAGCAGTCCCCAGGCGGGGGGCAGTGGCTACACCTTC. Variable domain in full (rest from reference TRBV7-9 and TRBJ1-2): DTGVSQNPRHKITKRGQNVTFRCDPISEHNRLYWYRQTLGQGPEFLTYFQNEAQLEKSRLLSDRFSAERPKGSFSTLEIQRTEQGDSAMYLCASSPQAGGSGYTFGSGTRLTVV.

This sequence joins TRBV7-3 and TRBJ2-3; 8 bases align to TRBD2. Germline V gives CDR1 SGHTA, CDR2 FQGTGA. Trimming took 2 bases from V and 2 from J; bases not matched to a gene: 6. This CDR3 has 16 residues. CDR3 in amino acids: CASSLWPAGDTDTQYF. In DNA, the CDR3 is TGTGCCAGCAGCTTATGGCCAGCGGGGGACACAGATACGCAGTATTTT.

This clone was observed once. The CDR3 DNA is TGTGCCAGCAGTGCCCGGAGTAGGGGGAACCTAAGTCGGGGCTACACCTTC. Translated: CASSARSRGNLSRGYTF. This chain connects TRBV2 to TRBJ1-2; D is possibly TRBD1 (6 bases). Germline assignment: CDR1 SNHLY and CDR2 FYNNEI. V lost 4 bases, J lost 8 bases, and 26 bases lay in between. The CDR3 loop spans 17 amino acids. The variable domain in full, completed from reference TRBV2 and TRBJ1-2, reads EPEVTQTPSHQVTQMGQEVILRCVPISNHLYFYWYRQILGQKVEFLVSFYNNEISEKSEIFDDQFSVERPDGSNFTLKIRSTKLEDSAMYFCASSARSRGNLSRGYTFGSGTRLTVV.